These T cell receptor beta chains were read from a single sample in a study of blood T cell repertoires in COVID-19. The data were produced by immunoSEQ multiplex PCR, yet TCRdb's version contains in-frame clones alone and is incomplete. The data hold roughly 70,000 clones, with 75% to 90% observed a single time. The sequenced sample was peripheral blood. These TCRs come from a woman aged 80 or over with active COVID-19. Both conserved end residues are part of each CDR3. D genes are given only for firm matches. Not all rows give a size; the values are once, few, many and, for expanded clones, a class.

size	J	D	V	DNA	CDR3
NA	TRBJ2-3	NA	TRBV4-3	TGCGCCAGCAGCCAAGAGTCTACCTCCACAGATACGCAGTATTTT	CASSQESTSTDTQYF
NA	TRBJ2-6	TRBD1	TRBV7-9	TGTGCCAGCAGCATTCGAGGGACAGGGTTCTCTGGGGCCAACGTCCTGACTTTC	CASSIRGTGFSGANVLTF
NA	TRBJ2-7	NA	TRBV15	TGTGCCACCAGCAGAGATCCCTATTACGAGCAGTACTTC	CATSRDPYYEQYF
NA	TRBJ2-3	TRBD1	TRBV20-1	TGCAGTGCTAGTAGGGGACAGGGGACAGATACGCAGTATTTT	CSASRGQGTDTQYF
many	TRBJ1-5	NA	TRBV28	TGTGCCAGCAGTTTATCCGGCGTGCTACAGATAAATCCACCCCAGCATTTT	CASSLSGVLQINPPQHF
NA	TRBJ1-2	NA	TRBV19	TGTGCCAGTAGTATAGACCAGAACTATGGCTACACCTTC	CASSIDQNYGYTF
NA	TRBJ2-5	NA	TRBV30	TGTGCCTGGACCCAGGGGGTAGCGGGAAACCAAGAGACCCAGTACTTC	CAWTQGVAGNQETQYF
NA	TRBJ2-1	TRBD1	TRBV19	TGTGCCAGTAGTGGACAGGGGAAGGGGATCAATGAGCAGTTCTTC	CASSGQGKGINEQFF
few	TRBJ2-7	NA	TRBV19	TGTGCCAGTAGTACTAGGGAGGACGAGCAGTACTTC	CASSTREDEQYF
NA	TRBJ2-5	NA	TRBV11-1	TGTGCCAGCAGCTCGAAAGACAGGCTGCAAGAGACCCAGTACTTC	CASSSKDRLQETQYF
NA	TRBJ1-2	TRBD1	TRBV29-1	TGCAGCGTTATTTTAAGGGACAGGGGTATAAGCTATGGCTACACCTTC	CSVILRDRGISYGYTF
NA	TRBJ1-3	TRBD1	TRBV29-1	TGCAGCGTGGGCACAGGGGCTGAAAACACCATATATTTT	CSVGTGAENTIYF
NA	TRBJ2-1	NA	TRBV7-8	TGTGCCAGCAGCTTAGAGAGTCAGGGTAACAATGAGCAGTTCTTC	CASSLESQGNNEQFF
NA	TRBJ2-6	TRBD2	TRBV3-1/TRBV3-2	TGTGCCAGCAGCCTAACAGGACTAGCGGGAGGTTCTGGGGCCAACGTCCTGACTTTC	CASSLTGLAGGSGANVLTF
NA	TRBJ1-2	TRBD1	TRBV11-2	TGTGCCAGCAGCGCAACAACAGGGGGCGGCTATGGCTACACCTTC	CASSATTGGGYGYTF
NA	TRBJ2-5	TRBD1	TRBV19	TGTGCCAGTAGCGACAGGGGGCGCCCCCGGGAGACCCAGTACTTC	CASSDRGRPRETQYF
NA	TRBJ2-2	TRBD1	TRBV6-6	TGTGCCAGCAGCCCAGGACAGGGGGCCTTTTACGGGGAGCTGTTTTTT	CASSPGQGAFYGELFF
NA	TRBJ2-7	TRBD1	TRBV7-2	TGTGCCAGCAGCGCGACAGGGATCCAGGACGAGCAGTACTTC	CASSATGIQDEQYF
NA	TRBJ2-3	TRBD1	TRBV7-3	TGTGCCAGCAGCCCCCCGGGTGTGAGGGGGCGCGGGGATACGCAGTATTTT	CASSPPGVRGRGDTQYF
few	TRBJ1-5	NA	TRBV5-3	TGTGCCAGAACCTCCTCGGGGGGGAAGACTTATAGCAATCAGCCCCAGCATTTT	CARTSSGGKTYSNQPQHF
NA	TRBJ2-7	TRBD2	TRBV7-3	TGTGCCAGCACCAGAATGGCTAGCGGGGTGCTGGAGCAGTACTTC	CASTRMASGVLEQYF
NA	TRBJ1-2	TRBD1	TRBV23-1	TGCGCCAGCAGTCCCGGGACAGGACTATATGGCTACACCTTC	CASSPGTGLYGYTF
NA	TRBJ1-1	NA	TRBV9	TGTGCCAGCAGCGTAGGAATGGGGGCCTCGAACACTGAAGCTTTCTTT	CASSVGMGASNTEAFF
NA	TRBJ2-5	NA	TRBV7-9	TGTGCCAGCGATGAGGGCTACCAAGAGACCCAGTACTTC	CASDEGYQETQYF
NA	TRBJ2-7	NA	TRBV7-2	TGTGCCAGCAATACTGGGGGGACCTACGAGCAGTACTTC	CASNTGGTYEQYF
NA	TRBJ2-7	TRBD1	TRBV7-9	TGTGCCAGCAGCCTCTCGGGACAGGGGGCCCACGAGCAGTACTTC	CASSLSGQGAHEQYF
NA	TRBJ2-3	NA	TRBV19	TGTGCCAGTAGTCCAGGTGTAGCGGACGGGACAGATACGCAGTATTTT	CASSPGVADGTDTQYF
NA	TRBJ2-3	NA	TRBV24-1	TGTGCCACCAGTGACCCCTCAGGGGCGACGCGACCAGATACGCAGTATTTT	CATSDPSGATRPDTQYF
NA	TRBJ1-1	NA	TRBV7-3	TGTGCCAGCAGCCTAAACAGGTACACTGAAGCTTTCTTT	CASSLNRYTEAFF
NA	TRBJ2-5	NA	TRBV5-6	TGTGCCAGCAGCCCCATCGCAGGTCAGGCTAAAGAGACCCAGTACTTC	CASSPIAGQAKETQYF
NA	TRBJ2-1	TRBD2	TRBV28	TGTGCCAGCAGTTTACTAGCGGAGTACAATGAGCAGTTCTTC	CASSLLAEYNEQFF